These T cell receptor beta chains were read from a single sample in a study of blood T cell repertoires in COVID-19. The data were produced by immunoSEQ multiplex PCR, yet TCRdb's version contains in-frame clones alone and is incomplete. The sample shows a few hundred thousand clones, about 87% of them seen only once. Material for sequencing was PBMCs or T cells enriched from blood (not recorded which). The receptors derive from a woman between 40 and 50 years old with acute COVID-19. Both conserved end residues are part of each CDR3. Each record gives: J gene, V gene, D gene, clone size, CDR3 protein, CDR3 DNA. The D gene is left open where the match is weak. Clone size is not always given. Where it is, it says once, few, many or a class for expanded clones.

j_gene: TRBJ2-3
v_gene: TRBV5-6
d_gene: TRBD2
abundance: NA
CDR3aa: CASSSATGGPVTDTQYF
CDR3nt: TGTGCCAGCAGCTCCGCGACGGGGGGGCCGGTGACAGATACGCAGTATTTT

j_gene: TRBJ2-5
v_gene: TRBV7-6
d_gene: NA
abundance: NA
CDR3aa: CASSLQGRWETQYF
CDR3nt: TGTGCCAGCAGCTTACAGGGTCGGTGGGAGACCCAGTACTTC

j_gene: TRBJ1-2
v_gene: TRBV3-1/TRBV3-2
d_gene: TRBD1
abundance: NA
CDR3aa: CASSLTGGFSGYTF
CDR3nt: TGTGCCAGCAGCCTGACAGGGGGCTTTAGTGGCTACACCTTC

j_gene: TRBJ2-7
v_gene: TRBV4-2
d_gene: NA
abundance: NA
CDR3aa: CASSQAKVSGEQYF
CDR3nt: TGTGCCAGCAGCCAAGCCAAAGTCTCCGGCGAGCAGTACTTC

j_gene: TRBJ1-1
v_gene: TRBV27
d_gene: NA
abundance: NA
CDR3aa: CASSLRGGRRPEAFF
CDR3nt: TGTGCCAGCAGTTTAAGGGGGGGTAGGAGACCTGAAGCTTTCTTT

j_gene: TRBJ1-2
v_gene: TRBV5-4
d_gene: NA
abundance: NA
CDR3aa: CASSLGPSDRVLNYGYTF
CDR3nt: TGTGCCAGCAGCTTGGGGCCCTCAGACAGAGTGCTCAACTATGGCTACACCTTC

j_gene: TRBJ1-2
v_gene: TRBV5-4
d_gene: NA
abundance: NA
CDR3aa: CASTPGGIGYGYTF
CDR3nt: TGTGCCAGCACCCCTGGGGGGATTGGCTATGGCTACACCTTC

j_gene: TRBJ1-1
v_gene: TRBV4-3
d_gene: TRBD1
abundance: NA
CDR3aa: CASSQTGRNTEAFF
CDR3nt: TGCGCCAGCAGCCAGACAGGGAGGAACACTGAAGCTTTCTTT

j_gene: TRBJ2-1
v_gene: TRBV10-1
d_gene: NA
abundance: NA
CDR3aa: CASSESTGRLGEQFF
CDR3nt: TGCGCCAGCAGTGAGTCTACCGGGAGATTAGGAGAGCAGTTCTTC

j_gene: TRBJ1-3
v_gene: TRBV3-1/TRBV3-2
d_gene: TRBD1
abundance: NA
CDR3aa: CASSQGQGAGNTIYF
CDR3nt: TGTGCCAGCAGCCAAGGACAGGGGGCCGGAAACACCATATATTTT

j_gene: TRBJ1-2
v_gene: TRBV28
d_gene: TRBD1
abundance: NA
CDR3aa: CASTTLDRPNYGYTF
CDR3nt: TGTGCCAGTACGACTTTGGACAGGCCTAACTATGGCTACACCTTC

j_gene: TRBJ1-6
v_gene: TRBV7-2
d_gene: TRBD1
abundance: NA
CDR3aa: CASSDRDRLSPLHF
CDR3nt: TGTGCCAGCAGCGACCGGGACAGGCTTTCACCCCTCCACTTT

j_gene: TRBJ1-1
v_gene: TRBV5-1
d_gene: NA
abundance: NA
CDR3aa: CASSVTGNTEAFF
CDR3nt: TGCGCCAGCAGCGTGACGGGGAACACTGAAGCTTTCTTT

j_gene: TRBJ2-3
v_gene: TRBV5-4
d_gene: TRBD2
abundance: NA
CDR3aa: CASSGAGALTDTQYF
CDR3nt: TGTGCCAGCAGCGGAGCGGGGGCGCTCACAGATACGCAGTATTTT

j_gene: TRBJ1-6
v_gene: TRBV6-5
d_gene: TRBD1
abundance: few
CDR3aa: CASRQTGPDSPLHF
CDR3nt: TGTGCCAGCAGGCAGACAGGGCCGGATTCACCCCTCCACTTT

j_gene: TRBJ2-5
v_gene: TRBV12-3/TRBV12-4
d_gene: TRBD1
abundance: NA
CDR3aa: CASRGQGAKTQYF
CDR3nt: TGTGCCAGCAGGGGACAGGGGGCGAAGACCCAGTACTTC

j_gene: TRBJ2-7
v_gene: TRBV7-9
d_gene: TRBD2
abundance: few
CDR3aa: CASSLSRGRNYEQYF
CDR3nt: TGTGCCAGCAGCTTATCGCGGGGGAGGAACTACGAGCAGTACTTC

j_gene: TRBJ2-1
v_gene: TRBV4-1
d_gene: NA
abundance: NA
CDR3aa: CASSWPGTSSYNEQFF
CDR3nt: TGCGCCAGCAGCTGGCCAGGAACAAGCTCCTACAATGAGCAGTTCTTC

j_gene: TRBJ2-1
v_gene: TRBV7-2
d_gene: TRBD2
abundance: NA
CDR3aa: CASSSEGVAGVSNEQFF
CDR3nt: TGTGCCAGCAGCTCCGAGGGGGTAGCGGGGGTCAGTAATGAGCAGTTCTTC

j_gene: TRBJ1-2
v_gene: TRBV25-1
d_gene: TRBD1
abundance: NA
CDR3aa: CASSDSGQGSGTYGYTF
CDR3nt: TGTGCCAGCAGTGATTCTGGACAGGGGAGCGGCACGTATGGCTACACCTTC

j_gene: TRBJ2-1
v_gene: TRBV7-6
d_gene: TRBD2
abundance: NA
CDR3aa: CASSGAGGYNEQFF
CDR3nt: TGTGCCAGCAGCGGGGCGGGGGGGTACAATGAGCAGTTCTTC

j_gene: TRBJ1-1
v_gene: TRBV18
d_gene: NA
abundance: NA
CDR3aa: CASGGRSTEAFF
CDR3nt: TGTGCCAGCGGGGGCCGGAGCACTGAAGCTTTCTTT

j_gene: TRBJ2-7
v_gene: TRBV4-1
d_gene: NA
abundance: NA
CDR3aa: CASSHSRQALGEQYF
CDR3nt: TGCGCCAGCAGCCATTCCAGGCAGGCCCTCGGCGAGCAGTACTTC

j_gene: TRBJ1-5
v_gene: TRBV29-1
d_gene: NA
abundance: NA
CDR3aa: CSVEGGEGQPQHF
CDR3nt: TGCAGCGTCGAAGGGGGGGAGGGTCAGCCCCAGCATTTT

j_gene: TRBJ2-3
v_gene: TRBV2
d_gene: NA
abundance: NA
CDR3aa: CASSVRGGQDTQYF
CDR3nt: TGTGCCAGCAGTGTAAGGGGGGGCCAAGATACGCAGTATTTT

j_gene: TRBJ1-5
v_gene: TRBV5-4
d_gene: TRBD1
abundance: NA
CDR3aa: CASSSGGSNQPQHF
CDR3nt: TGTGCCAGCAGTTCAGGGGGTAGCAATCAGCCCCAGCATTTT

j_gene: TRBJ1-1
v_gene: TRBV5-1
d_gene: NA
abundance: NA
CDR3aa: CASSFNSGTEAFF
CDR3nt: TGCGCCAGCAGCTTTAACAGTGGCACTGAAGCTTTCTTT

j_gene: TRBJ1-4
v_gene: TRBV10-2
d_gene: TRBD1
abundance: once
CDR3aa: CASSRQGIVEKLFF
CDR3nt: TGCGCCAGCAGTCGACAGGGAATAGTTGAAAAACTGTTTTTT

j_gene: TRBJ2-1
v_gene: TRBV29-1
d_gene: TRBD2
abundance: NA
CDR3aa: CSVAGSSGGYSYNEQFF
CDR3nt: TGCAGCGTCGCAGGGAGTAGCGGGGGGTACTCCTACAATGAGCAGTTCTTC

j_gene: TRBJ1-2
v_gene: TRBV7-9
d_gene: TRBD1
abundance: NA
CDR3aa: CASSFLGGADGYTF
CDR3nt: TGTGCCAGCAGCTTTTTAGGGGGCGCTGATGGCTACACCTTC

j_gene: TRBJ2-2
v_gene: TRBV7-9
d_gene: TRBD1
abundance: NA
CDR3aa: CASSPSGDRGTGELFF
CDR3nt: TGTGCCAGCAGCCCATCAGGGGACAGGGGCACCGGGGAGCTGTTTTTT

j_gene: TRBJ2-3
v_gene: TRBV18
d_gene: TRBD2
abundance: NA
CDR3aa: CASSPSAGGPDTQYF
CDR3nt: TGTGCCAGCTCACCGTCAGCGGGGGGGCCGGATACGCAGTATTTT

j_gene: TRBJ1-2
v_gene: TRBV9
d_gene: NA
abundance: few
CDR3aa: CASSVGGDYGYTF
CDR3nt: TGTGCCAGCAGCGTAGGGGGGGACTATGGCTACACCTTC

j_gene: TRBJ2-4
v_gene: TRBV6-2/TRBV6-3
d_gene: NA
abundance: NA
CDR3aa: CASSGRGGINIQYF
CDR3nt: TGTGCCAGCAGTGGACGGGGCGGGATAAACATTCAGTACTTC

j_gene: TRBJ1-4
v_gene: TRBV7-2
d_gene: TRBD1
abundance: NA
CDR3aa: CASTQEWGTGNEKLFF
CDR3nt: TGTGCCAGCACTCAAGAGTGGGGGACAGGGAATGAAAAACTGTTTTTT

j_gene: TRBJ1-1
v_gene: TRBV7-2
d_gene: NA
abundance: NA
CDR3aa: CASSLDEPGKAFF
CDR3nt: TGTGCCAGCAGCTTAGATGAGCCTGGTAAAGCTTTCTTT

j_gene: TRBJ1-3
v_gene: TRBV24-1
d_gene: TRBD1
abundance: NA
CDR3aa: CATMGTGENTIYF
CDR3nt: TGTGCCACCATGGGGACAGGGGAAAACACCATATATTTT

j_gene: TRBJ1-6
v_gene: TRBV5-6
d_gene: NA
abundance: once
CDR3aa: CASSPWAGQNSPLHF
CDR3nt: TGTGCCAGCAGCCCGTGGGCCGGACAGAATTCACCCCTCCACTTT

j_gene: TRBJ2-3
v_gene: TRBV11-3
d_gene: NA
abundance: NA
CDR3aa: CASSLGQRGDTQYF
CDR3nt: TGTGCCAGCAGCTTAGGGCAGAGGGGGGATACGCAGTATTTT

j_gene: TRBJ2-3
v_gene: TRBV7-2
d_gene: TRBD2
abundance: NA
CDR3aa: CASSLEGRGGLDTQYF
CDR3nt: TGTGCCAGCAGCTTAGAAGGGCGGGGGGGCCTAGATACGCAGTATTTT